Detailed here is one TCR beta chain. The data originate from a study of blood T cell repertoires in COVID-19. Study details: COVID-19 samples collected from the United States, Italy and Spain covered acute and convalescent phases.

CDR1 SEHNR and CDR2 FQNEAQ come from the germline V gene (reference sequence). The CDR3 covers 16 residues. Deletions cut 3 bases from V and 0 bases from J, with 14 bases between. Data came from immunoSEQ multiplex PCR; TCRdb stores just in-frame clones and leaves some out. The sample has fewer than 450,000 clones, about 92% seen once. Participant-given clinical history determined each cohort assignment. The receptor's source is a man aged 18 to 30 who had recovered from COVID-19. Sequenced sample: PBMCs or T cells enriched from blood (not recorded which). This rearrangement joins TRBV7-9 to TRBJ1-2; no reliable D call. In DNA form, the CDR3 reads TGTGCCAGCAGCTTCAAGGTGGCAGGCCCTAACTATGGCTACACCTTC. Its translation is CASSFKVAGPNYGYTF.